The subject of this entry is one T cell receptor (beta chain). Antigen: not known. The entry originates in a study of T cells expressing NK-cell markers. TCRdb reanalyzed the 5' RACE reads, giving one entry per CDR3 protein sequence and no DNA. The ten top clones account for 0.39%, within a sample of 200,000 to 300,000 distinct CDR3 sequences. The CDR3 totals 16 residues. Whole-study findings and limits: In a group of 5 to 7 donors, dominant NKG2C+ clonotypes represented about 1.0-7.0% of CD8+ T cells.

The sequence derives from a man aged 18 to 35 in good health. The sample was blood T cells: a sorted CD56 or NKG2C T cell subset, CD4+ or CD8+ T cells, or bulk PBMC T cells (not recorded which). The genes are TRBV12-3 or TRBV12-4 and TRBJ1-1. The CDR3 reads CASSLDVGRLNTEAFF.